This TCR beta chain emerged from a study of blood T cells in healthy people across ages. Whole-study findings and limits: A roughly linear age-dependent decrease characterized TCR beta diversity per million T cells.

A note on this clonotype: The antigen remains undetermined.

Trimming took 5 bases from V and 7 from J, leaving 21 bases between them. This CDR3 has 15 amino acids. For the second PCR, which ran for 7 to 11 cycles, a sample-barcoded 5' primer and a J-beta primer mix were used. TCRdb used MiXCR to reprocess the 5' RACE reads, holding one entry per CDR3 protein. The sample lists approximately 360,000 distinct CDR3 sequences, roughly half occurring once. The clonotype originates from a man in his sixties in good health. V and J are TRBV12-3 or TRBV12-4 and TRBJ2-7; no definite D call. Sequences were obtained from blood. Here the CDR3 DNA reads TGTGCCAGCAGTCGCGCTCCAAGCTCCTACAATGAGCAGTACTTC. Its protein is CASSRAPSSYNEQYF.